The clone carrying this T cell receptor (beta chain) was counted a few times. The sample belongs to a study of T-cell reconstitution after alpha-beta-depleted transplantation in children. Unique molecular identifiers featured in how the TCRbeta library was prepared. TCRdb re-derived calls from the PCR reads in MiXCR, one entry per CDR3 protein. The sample records about 500,000 distinct CDR3 sequences, 30% to 35% being singletons. The CDR3 is 14 residues long. V lost 5 bases and J lost 0, with 9 bases in between. CDR1 and CDR2 (germline): SGHTA, FQGNSA. The source was PBMCs from the stem cell graft donor, collected from the stem cell graft. The TCR sequence derives from a human donor who donated a stem cell graft to a child with aplastic anemia. The rearrangement uses TRBV7-2 and TRBJ2-3; no clear D. The CDR3 coding sequence is TGTGCCAGCAGCCCACGTAAGAGCACAGATACGCAGTATTTT. Residues: CASSPRKSTDTQYF.